Shown below are 14 T cell receptor beta chains from a single sample sequenced in a study of cytomegalovirus exposure and HLA in healthy donors. This PCR relied on a set of 60 Vbeta primers and 13 Jbeta primers. This table comes from immunoSEQ multiplex PCR, and its TCRdb copy is limited to in-frame clones, with some not included. This table holds about 150,000 clones, over 70% found once. Sequenced: PBMCs. The receptor set was obtained from a woman in her 30s in good health and CMV-seropositive.

V and J are TRBV2 and TRBJ2-3, with D maybe TRBD2 (6 bases). The V and J ends lost 6 bases and 2 bases respectively, with 9 bases between them. This CDR3 is 13 amino acids long. CDR1 is SNHLY, CDR2 FYNNEI, per germline. The CDR3 here is CASSRESTDTQYF. DNA for the CDR3: TGTGCCAGCAGCCGGGAGTCCACAGATACGCAGTATTTT.

DNA of the CDR3: TGTGCCAGCAGTGGGTGGACAGGGTCCCCCCTAGAGCAGTACTTC. Protein product: CASSGWTGSPLEQYF. The gene calls are TRBV27 and TRBJ2-7; 8 nucleotides agree with TRBD1. The germline V gene has CDR1 MNHEY and CDR2 SMNVEV (reference sequence). The CDR3 runs 15 residues. Trimming removed 5 bases from V and 7 bases from J; junction bases left unmatched: 13.

The rearrangement uses TRBV13 and TRBJ1-2; D possibly corresponds to TRBD1 (5 bases). The V end lost 9 bases, the J end lost 3 bases, and 29 bases lay between the germline ends. The CDR3 is 18 residues long. Germline assignment: CDR1 PRHDT and CDR2 FYEKMQ (reference sequence). CDR3 residues: CASRGQTDSYFSDYGYTF. The CDR3 DNA is TGTGCCAGTCGAGGCCAGACAGACTCTTACTTTTCTGACTATGGCTACACCTTC.

The V call is TRBV28, the J call TRBJ1-2, with a tentative D call TRBD1 (6 bases). Germline lookup yields CDR1 MDHEN and CDR2 SYDVKM. This CDR3 spans 15 amino acids. The V gene lost 2 bases and the J gene lost 8 bases, with 18 bases spanning the gap. The CDR3 bases are TGTGCCAGCAGTTTACTCGGACAGTCCCCCTACGGCTACACCTTC. Translated: CASSLLGQSPYGYTF.

Here the CDR3 reads CASSQYRRDFGSGRSEQYF. The CDR3 region has the DNA TGTGCCAGCAGCCAATACCGCCGGGACTTTGGTAGCGGGAGGAGCGAGCAGTACTTC. The chain recombines TRBV21-1 with TRBJ2-7; the tabulated D call, TRBD2, remains unverified against the DNA. TRBV21-1 is reported as a pseudogene. This CDR3 region has 19 residues.

V gene TRBV28 combines with J gene TRBJ2-5, with 12 bases identical to TRBD2. Germline V lookup: CDR1 MDHEN, CDR2 SYDVKM. The junction had 10 bases not matched to a gene; V was cut back by 6 bases and J by 11 bases. The CDR3 spans 14 residues. In DNA form, the CDR3 reads TGTGCCAGCAGACCTGGACTAGCGGGAAATGAGCAGTACTTC. The encoded protein is CASRPGLAGNEQYF.

The chain uses TRBV19 and TRBJ2-1; 7 bases align to TRBD2. CDR1 is LNHDA, CDR2 SQIVND, per germline (reference sequence). The CDR3 covers 11 residues. The V segment lost 4 bases and the J segment 12 bases; nucleotides outside the gene matches: 3. CDR3 residues: CASSTLARQFF. CDR3 DNA sequence: TGTGCCAGTAGTACACTAGCGAGGCAGTTCTTC.

The chain has TRBV11-3 and TRBJ2-7; TRBD2 matches 7 bases. V trimming: 2 bases; J trimming: 2 bases; junction bases outside the gene matches: 9. The germline gives CDR1 SGHNT, CDR2 YENEEA. The CDR3 covers 16 residues. In nucleotides, the CDR3 is TGTGCCAGCAGCTTACACCTCCAGCGGGAAGCCTACGAGCAGTACTTC. This translates into CASSLHLQREAYEQYF.

The chain is built from TRBV18 and TRBJ1-1, with 7 bases aligning to TRBD1. The V gene end was trimmed by 3 bases and the J gene end by 5 bases; junction bases not matched to a gene: 6. Per the germline V gene, CDR1 is KGHSH and CDR2 is LQKENI. The CDR3 is made up of 14 amino acids. CDR3 DNA sequence: TGTGCCAGCTCACCCGCGACAGGGTTAACTGAAGCTTTCTTT. Amino acid sequence: CASSPATGLTEAFF.

This chain links TRBV5-4 with TRBJ2-1; D remains unclear. The CDR3 runs to 13 residues. Per the germline V gene, CDR1 is SGHNT and CDR2 is YYREEE (reference sequence). The ends were cut back, 1 base at V and 10 bases at J, with 12 bases in the middle. The chain's CDR3 is CASSLLQDGEQFF. DNA for the CDR3: TGTGCCAGCAGCTTGCTCCAAGACGGGGAGCAGTTCTTC. The whole variable domain, filled in from reference TRBV5-4 and TRBJ2-1, reads ETGVTQSPTHLIKTRGQQVTLRCSSQSGHNTVSWYQQALGQGPQFIFQYYREEENGRGNFPPRFSGLQFPNYSSELNVNALELDDSALYLCASSLLQDGEQFFGPGTRLTVL.

Ten or more counts support this clone. V is TRBV25-1 and J is TRBJ1-2; tentative D call: TRBD1 (5 bases). CDR1 MGHDK and CDR2 SYGVNS come from the germline V gene. The CDR3 sequence is 14 residues long. V shed 5 bases and J shed 8 bases, with 18 bases lying between them. CDR3 DNA: TGTGCCAGCAGTTTGGGGACTGACAGCAGGGGCTACACCTTC. Translation: CASSLGTDSRGYTF.

The rearrangement joins TRBV28 to TRBJ2-7; 11 nucleotides match TRBD1. In germline, CDR1 is MDHEN, CDR2 SYDVKM. The CDR3 runs 16 residues. V trimming: 1 base; J trimming: 7 bases; junction bases outside the gene matches: 9. The CDR3 DNA reads TGTGCCAGCAGTTTATTAATGAGGACAGGGGGCGGAGAGCAGTACTTC. This translates into CASSLLMRTGGGEQYF. Complete variable domain (other parts from reference TRBV28 and TRBJ2-7): DVKVTQSSRYLVKRTGEKVFLECVQDMDHENMFWYRQDPGLGLRLIYFSYDVKMKEKGDIPEGYSVSREKKERFSLILESASTNQTSMYLCASSLLMRTGGGEQYFGPGTRLTVT.

The chain combines TRBV6-5 with TRBJ1-1; TRBD1 is a possible D gene (5 bases). The CDR3 extends over 13 amino acids. Germline V gene lookup returns CDR1 MNHEY and CDR2 SVGAGI. The ends were cut back, 0 bases at V and 8 bases at J, with 10 bases in the middle. DNA of the CDR3: TGTGCCAGCAGTTACTCGCAGGGCAGGGAAGCTTTCTTT. This encodes CASSYSQGREAFF.

The gene calls are TRBV2 and TRBJ2-7, with TRBD2 as a possible D gene (6 bases). The CDR3 has 13 residues. Germline V gene sequence: CDR1 SNHLY, CDR2 FYNNEI. Trimming took off 4 bases at V and 0 bases at J, with 7 bases between the two ends. In nucleotides, the CDR3 is TGTGCCAGCAGTGGGGAGGACTCCTACGAGCAGTACTTC. It is translated as CASSGEDSYEQYF.